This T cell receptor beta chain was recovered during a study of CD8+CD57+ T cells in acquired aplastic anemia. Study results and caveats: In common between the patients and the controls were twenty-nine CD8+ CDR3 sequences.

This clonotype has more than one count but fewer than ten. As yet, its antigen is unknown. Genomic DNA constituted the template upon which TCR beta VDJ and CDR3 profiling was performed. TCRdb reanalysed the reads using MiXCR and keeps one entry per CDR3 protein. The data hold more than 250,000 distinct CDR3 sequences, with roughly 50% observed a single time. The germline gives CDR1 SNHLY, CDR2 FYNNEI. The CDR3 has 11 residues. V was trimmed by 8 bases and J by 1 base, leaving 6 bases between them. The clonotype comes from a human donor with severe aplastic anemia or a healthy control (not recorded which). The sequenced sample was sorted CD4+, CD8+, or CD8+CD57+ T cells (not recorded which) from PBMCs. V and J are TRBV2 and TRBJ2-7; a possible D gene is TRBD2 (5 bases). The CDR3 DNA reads TGTGCCAGCGGACTTTCCTACGAGCAGTACTTC. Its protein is CASGLSYEQYF.